The 7 T cell receptor beta chains given below trace back to one sample, sequenced in a study of T cells in Graves' hyperthyroidism and ophthalmopathy. Amplified TCR beta CDR3 regions derived from RNA transcripts. During a first-round RT-PCR of the TCR CDR3, the HTBI primer set was used. MiXCR, run by TCRdb on the multiplex PCR reads, gives a single entry per CDR3 protein. The table records roughly 280,000 distinct CDR3 sequences, around 22% of them present only once. The sequenced sample consisted of blood. These receptors were taken from a man aged 25-40 years with Graves' ophthalmopathy.

This clonotype was detected a few times. The gene calls are TRBV20-1 and TRBJ1-5; D uncertain. Germline CDR1 reads DFQATT; CDR2 reads SNEGSKA (reference sequence). The CDR3 spans 13 residues. Trimming removed 6 bases from V and 0 bases from J, with 9 bases in between. DNA of the CDR3: TGCAGTGCCTTGACCCATAGCAATCAGCCCCAGCATTTT. Protein sequence: CSALTHSNQPQHF.

This clonotype was detected only a few times. The chain recombines TRBV5-1 with TRBJ2-7; D gene ambiguous. Germline CDR1 is SGHRS and CDR2 is YFSETQ. The germline V and J ends were trimmed by 0 bases and 3 bases, with 13 bases remaining between them. The CDR3 sequence is 15 residues long. For the CDR3, the DNA is TGCGCCAGCAGCTTGGTAGTGTCGCAGTACTACGAGCAGTACTTC. Encoded protein: CASSLVVSQYYEQYF.

The chain employs TRBV7-2 and TRBJ2-7; TRBD2 might be the D (5 bases). CDR1 is SGHTA and CDR2 is FQGNSA in the germline V gene. V lost 4 bases, J lost 0 bases, and 10 bases lay in between. This CDR3 comprises 14 residues. The CDR3 region has the DNA TGTGCCAGCAGCTATAGCGCTAGCTCCTACGAGCAGTACTTC. Its translation: CASSYSASSYEQYF. Drawing the rest from reference TRBV7-2 and TRBJ2-7, the complete variable domain is GAGVSQSPSNKVTEKGKDVELRCDPISGHTALYWYRQSLGQGLEFLIYFQGNSAPDKSGLPSDRFSAERTGGSVSTLTIQRTQQEDSAVYLCASSYSASSYEQYFGPGTRLTVT.

This clonotype was observed a single time. The genes are TRBV9 and TRBJ2-2, with D possibly matching TRBD2 (6 bases). CDR3 length: 16 residues. Trimming removed 1 base at V and 6 bases at J, with 16 bases between. The germline CDR1 and CDR2 sequences are SGDLS and YYNGEE. The CDR3 sequence: CASSVKGTSRAGELFF. CDR3 sequence (DNA): TGTGCCAGCAGCGTAAAGGGAACTAGCCGGGCCGGGGAGCTGTTTTTT.

The chain couples TRBV27 to TRBJ1-5; 9 bases fit TRBD1. The CDR3 spans 16 residues. V was pared by 3 bases and J by 2 bases, with 5 bases of the junction left unmatched. Germline V CDR1 and CDR2: MNHEY, SMNVEV (reference sequence). CDR3 sequence reads: CASSFTGQGGNQPQHF. The CDR3 nucleotides are TGTGCCAGCAGTTTCACGGGACAGGGAGGCAATCAGCCCCAGCATTTT.

This clonotype was counted only a few times. The chain combines TRBV3-1 with TRBJ2-3; 10 positions match TRBD2. This CDR3 spans 16 amino acids. With 4 bases clipped from V and 1 base from J, the junction kept 5 bases outside the gene matches. From germline, CDR1 is LGHDT and CDR2 YNNKEL (reference sequence). Here the CDR3 DNA reads TGTGCCAGCAGCCTCGGACTAGCGGAGGGCACAGATACGCAGTATTTT. Translating gives CASSLGLAEGTDTQYF.

The table lists this clonotype with many counts. This CDR3 reads CASSSLSGRALYEQYF. CDR3 bases: TGTGCCAGCAGCTCCCTTTCCGGGAGGGCACTCTACGAGCAGTACTTC. The rearrangement links TRBV7-2 to TRBJ2-7, with TRBD2 matching 8 bases. The germline CDR1 and CDR2 sequences are SGHTA and FQGNSA. The CDR3 runs 16 residues. Trimming removed 4 bases from V and 3 bases from J; junction bases left unmatched: 11.